This record concerns one TCR beta chain sequence. Its antigen is not yet known. It has no much larger one-base neighbor in the sample; base qualities were not kept. Cut back by 4 bases and 1 base, the V and J ends lie 13 bases apart. From the cysteine up to the phenylalanine, the CDR3 has a length of 15 residues. The only DNA kept is the CDR3, 45 bases in frame from the first base. CDR1 and CDR2 are drawn from the germline V gene: KGHSH, LQKENI. The library was obtained by the immunoSEQ multiplex PCR assay. For the multiplex PCR, a mixture combining 60 forward primers for TCR Vbeta segments and 13 reverse primers for TCR Jbeta segments was used. A multiplex PCR assay on genomic DNA amplified the CDR3 region of rearranged TCR beta genes. The Illumina HiSeq System was used to sequence the amplified TCR beta libraries as 87-base-pair reads. The authors' analysis ran thus. In a later analysis, some 80 million unique TCR beta chains were counted across the roughly 610 repertoires, and roughly 9.9 million of these chains were shared by at least two donors. To remove PCR and sequencing errors, raw reads were error-corrected and collapsed into unique sequences using a nearest-neighbor algorithm that merged closely related sequences. Alignment of CDR3 sequences to IMGT reference sequences was used to assign V, D and J gene segments. For a sequence to be retained, a match of at least six nucleotides to both a V gene segment and a J gene segment was required. A rearrangement counted as productive if the CDR3 had no stop codons and remained in frame with V and J, and every other rearrangement counted as non-productive. CDR3 was defined according to IMGT convention as the region running from the second conserved V-encoded cysteine to the conserved J-encoded phenylalanine. The earlier analysis of roughly 590 of the donors excluded sequences that lacked an unambiguous match to a single V gene segment. In an earlier analysis of some 590 of the donors, a V segment was called functional when productive rearrangements were above 56.7%, and segregating when the standard deviation between donors exceeded 5%. A statistical classification framework was built for diagnosing cytomegalovirus status from the catalog of TCR beta chain sequences. In a later analysis, TCR nucleotide sequences were compared against IMGT/GENE-DB human TR gene sequences so that V and J genes could be assigned. Using the TCRdist pipeline, a later analysis assigned CDR3 sequences along with most-parsimonious VDJ recombination scenarios. In a later analysis, every TCR beta chain was defined by the combination of its CDR3 amino acid sequence and its V-gene family, and reads without a unique V-gene family were dropped. A later analysis removed 592 highly shared, low-generation-probability nucleotide sequences to deal with suspected cross-contamination and a sequencing artifact. For each public chain, a later analysis derived a clonal expansion index from normalized ranks of inferred template counts within each repertoire. Generation probabilities in a later analysis came from a VDJ recombination model fitted to out-of-frame rearrangements, and those results were checked against IGoR. A later analysis scored TCR-TCR, TCR-HLA and TCR-CMV co-occurrence with hypergeometric tests, applying a repertoire-size bias correction to TCR pairs. False discovery rates were estimated in a later analysis by permuting HLA or CMV assignments 20 times. In a later analysis, co-occurring TCRs were grouped with DBSCAN, and TCRdist sequence similarity was added when clustering was performed within HLA-allele-positive subsets. Co-occurrence clustering excluded repertoires with fewer than 30,000 or more than 120,000 public chains, plus five with anomalous nucleotide sharing. Here the immuneACCESS table is served through TCRdb, limited to in-frame sequences with V and J called. Missing clones are a known gap in these copies; in checked studies unresolved V genes cover under half, and the rest lacks a known reason. V and J calls and clone size are copied from that table; D and trimming were computed from the DNA. The sample profile shows over 80,000 clones; roughly four fifths of them were found once. About 4.9% of the sample belongs to the ten largest clones.

This sample was taken from a study of cytomegalovirus exposure and HLA in healthy donors (dated by TCRdb to between 2016 and 2019). Study-wide context: In an earlier analysis of approximately 500 of the donors, roughly 300 Gb of sequence data and approximately 100 million unique TCR beta sequences from 150 million to 200 million T cells were reported. The number of typed donors differed by locus: roughly 629-630 for A, B, C, DRB1 and DQB1; some 540 for DQA1; 600 to 610 for DPA1; and about 450 for DPB1. Besides the first cohort of under 700 subjects, a separate validation cohort made up of 95 to 150 different subjects was used. An earlier analysis of some 500 of the donors used high-throughput TCR beta sequencing to judge whether each TCR beta V gene segment behaved as functional or pseudogenic. To study patterns of TCR occurrence, a later analysis re-analyzed previously published TCR beta repertoires from 666 donors and added high-resolution HLA genotyping. To predict cytomegalovirus infection status, the study combined high-throughput TCR immunosequencing, statistical association of individual TCRs with disease status, and machine learning. The study used immunosequencing to profile the T cell repertoires of hundreds of subjects and linked those repertoires to cytomegalovirus serostatus. A later genetic analysis used genome-wide SNP genotypes for about three fifths of the 666 donors, treating that subset as a discovery cohort. Rather than using new phenotypic data, the later analysis identified candidate immune exposures from TCR beta sequences and from how often those sequences occurred across donors. Roughly 290 gigabases of sequencing data and around 85 million unique TCR sequences made up an early release that covered around 640 HLA-typed donors. Among roughly 400 genotyped donors of the cohort, an average of approximately 230,000 unique TCR beta nucleotide sequences were sequenced per donor, roughly 20% of them non-productive. HLA typing included class I and class II loci at four-digit resolution. Four to six DR-DQ haplotypes were handled as single units for association and clustering, since linkage in the cohort was strong. Donor age, sex, ethnicity and CMV serostatus were collected together with the repertoire data. The genetic ancestry cluster associated with self-reported Caucasian donors included roughly 84% of the 398 genotyped donors. The study aimed to test whether signatures of past pathogen exposure could be identified by cataloging public T cell receptors. All discovery cohort repertoires had been generated on a single sequencing platform.

In total, about 650 healthy bone marrow donors made up the cohort. At the time of sampling, all cohort members were nominally healthy, though unrecorded immune exposures were likely present. The donor was CMV seropositive and belonged to the group of 250 to 300 seropositive cohort members. A peripheral blood sample was collected from each donor, and TCR beta sequencing was performed on peripheral blood mononuclear cells. The Qiagen DNeasy Blood Extraction Kit was used to extract genomic DNA from the blood cell samples. Broad study findings and their caveats: The earlier analysis of some 540 of the donors excluded fewer than 20 rarely observed V segments, including chromosome 9 orphons, because counts were too low. According to the authors, the approach could potentially be generalized to other disease states and immunological phenotypes. In a later analysis, the rate of TCR association differed among HLA loci, with DRB1 alleles having the most associated TCRs and HLA-C alleles having the fewest. Roughly uniform sequencing depth across donors was assumed in presence/absence analyses, although this assumption may not hold. V-gene and J-gene trimming of TCR beta chains was associated with a missense DCLRE1C variant in a later genetic analysis, and the association was replicated in an independent cohort. In a later analysis, most CMV-associated TCR beta chains were found to appear HLA-restricted, with HLA associations seemingly driven largely by CMV exposure. Broadly in line with IMGT annotations, most TCR beta V segments showed up in productive rearrangements about 87% or about 30% of the time in an earlier analysis of roughly 590 of the donors. The cohort was sequenced for TCR beta chains only, and without alpha or paired-chain data the features that could be detected were limited. According to a later analysis, parvovirus B19, influenza, CMV and Epstein-Barr virus appeared linked to several top co-occurrence clusters. According to a later genetic analysis, donors in an Asian-associated ancestry cluster had fewer N-insertions in productive TCRs than the approximately 700-donor mean. Because the 87-base-pair reads could not distinguish some IMGT-functional V segments, including TRBV6-2 and TRBV6-3, those segments were excluded. Most TCR sequences were observed very rarely across donors, whereas some public TCRs were present in many individuals. HLA typing was unavailable for some donors at each locus, so association tests used only the typed subset. A total of 164 TCR beta chains were listed by the study as associated with cytomegalovirus. For the cohort, immune exposure information was limited to CMV serostatus. The sequencing pipeline was judged likely to have produced a cluster of highly shared sequence variants as a technical artifact. In a later analysis, about 16,000 TCR beta sequences were associated with specific HLA alleles at a false discovery rate of 0.05. The classifier was reported to diagnose cytomegalovirus status with high specificity and sensitivity in both the original cohort and the validation cohort. Linkage disequilibrium might explain the correlated functional status among segregating V segments, but an unknown experimental factor could not be ruled out. Compared with equally common non-associated chains, HLA-associated TCR beta chains in a later analysis were more clonally expanded and had lower generation probabilities. When HLA alleles, especially DR and DQ, strongly co-occurred, TCR associations were difficult to assign to individual alleles. A few of the identified cytomegalovirus-associated TCR beta chains were confirmed in vitro to be specific for cytomegalovirus antigens. A further reported finding was that TCR beta sequences accurately predicted the HLA-A and HLA-B alleles for most subjects in the first cohort.

Sequencing was performed on PBMCs. The TCR originated in a man in his forties in good health and CMV-seropositive. The V gene is TRBV18 and the J gene is TRBJ2-5, and possibly TRBD1, on 6 matching bases. The DNA sequence is as follows: TGTGCCAGCTCACTAAAAGGACAGCGCCAAGAGACCCAGTACTTC. This gives the protein CASSLKGQRQETQYF.